This TCR beta chain stems from a study of CD8 T cells in ankylosing spondylitis. Whole-study findings and limits: What seemed typical of ankylosing spondylitis blood was a TCR beta motif built from about eight highly homologous variants.

TCRdb recomputed calls from the 5' RACE reads with MiXCR, one row per CDR3 protein. The table shows about 460,000 distinct CDR3 sequences, with roughly 5.2% occurring only once. Germline lookup yields CDR1 SGHVS and CDR2 FNYEAQ. The CDR3 is made up of 13 amino acids. Trimming removed 3 bases at V and 4 bases at J, with 9 bases between. Many counts were recorded for this clonotype. What it binds is not known. This TCR derives from a male donor with ankylosing spondylitis. The V and J genes are TRBV7-6 and TRBJ1-1; D uncertain. Sequenced input: blood, either unsorted or a sorted T cell fraction (not recorded which). CDR3 coding DNA: TGTGCCAGCAGCTTTGGGAAGACCACTGAAGCTTTCTTT. Translating gives CASSFGKTTEAFF. Supplemented by reference TRBV7-6 and TRBJ1-1, the full variable domain reads GAGVSQSPRYKVTKRGQDVALRCDPISGHVSLYWYRQALGQGPEFLTYFNYEAQQDKSGLPNDRFSAERPEGSISTLTIQRTEQRDSAMYRCASSFGKTTEAFFGQGTRLTVV.